This T cell receptor (beta chain) was recorded in a study of blood T cell repertoires in COVID-19. The protocol was immunoSEQ multiplex PCR, while the TCRdb copy is restricted to in-frame clones and leaves out a portion. The sample lists some 490,000 clones, 75% to 90% occurring once. Germline assignment: CDR1 LGHNA and CDR2 YNFKEQ. The ends were cut back, 5 bases at V and 11 bases at J, with 21 bases in the middle. The CDR3 consists of 14 residues. The sequencing sample was made of PBMCs or T cells enriched from blood (not recorded which). This chain joins TRBV4-2 and TRBJ1-1, with D perhaps TRBD1 (6 bases). The receptor's source is a woman aged 55-70 years who had recovered from COVID-19. The CDR3 nucleotides are TGTGCCAGCAGCAAAGCCCGTACCGGAGACAGGGCTTTCTTT. Protein sequence: CASSKARTGDRAFF.